This T cell receptor beta chain was profiled in a study of blood T cells in healthy people across ages. V lost 3 bases to trimming and J lost 5 bases, with 17 bases between them. Per germline, CDR1 SEHNR and CDR2 FQNEAQ (reference sequence). The CDR3 extends over 15 amino acids. Then a second PCR, running roughly 7 to 11 cycles, was carried out with a sample-barcoded 5' primer and a J-beta primer mix. Through a template-switch adaptor with 12 random nucleotides, each cDNA molecule received a tag. Each CDR3 protein gets one entry after TCRdb re-called the 5' RACE reads with MiXCR. The data contain 450,000 to 650,000 distinct CDR3 sequences, less than 25% of them seen just once; the ten biggest clones take up approximately 8.7%. This clonotype was seen a handful of times. This sample was shared with a second study, whose subject was T cells of mothers and their children. From that report: Similar effects of thymic selection on TCR recombination output were recorded in related and unrelated pairs.

The TCR was taken from a boy between 10 and 17 years old in good health. The V and J genes are TRBV7-9 and TRBJ2-7; maybe TRBD1 (6 bases). Sequenced input: blood. CDR3 DNA: TGTGCCAGCAGCTTGAAAACACAGGGTAACCACGAGCAGTACTTC. Translation: CASSLKTQGNHEQYF.